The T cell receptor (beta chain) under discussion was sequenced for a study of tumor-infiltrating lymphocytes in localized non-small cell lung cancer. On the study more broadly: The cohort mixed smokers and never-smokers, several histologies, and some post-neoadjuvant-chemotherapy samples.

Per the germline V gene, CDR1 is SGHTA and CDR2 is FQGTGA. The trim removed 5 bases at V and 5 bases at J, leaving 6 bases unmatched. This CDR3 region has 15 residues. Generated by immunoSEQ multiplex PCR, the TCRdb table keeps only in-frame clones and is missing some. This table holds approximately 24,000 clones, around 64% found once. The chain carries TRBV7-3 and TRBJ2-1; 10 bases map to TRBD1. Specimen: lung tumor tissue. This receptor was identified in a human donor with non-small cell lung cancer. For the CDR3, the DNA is TGTGCCAGCAGCCCATCAGGGACAGGGGACAATGAGCAGTTCTTC. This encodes CASSPSGTGDNEQFF.